This passage covers 19 T cell receptor beta chains from one sample sequenced in a study of T-cell memory formation after mild COVID-19. MiXCR, applied by TCRdb to the 5' RACE reads, yields one record per CDR3 protein. The sample lists about 430,000 distinct CDR3 sequences; roughly 18% were seen once. Material for sequencing was PBMCs or a T cell subset sorted from them (not recorded which). These TCRs come from a man between 18 and 35 years old who had mild COVID-19 (a few samples of this study predate the infection). Cell type and time point are not known.

The chain carries TRBV4-3 and TRBJ2-4, with TRBD2 as a possible D gene (5 bases). V was shortened by 4 bases and J by 2 bases, with 15 bases between the two germline ends. Per the germline V gene, CDR1 is LGHNA and CDR2 is YSLEER. The CDR3 contains 16 residues. The CDR3 spells CASSRPSSGSKNIQYF. CDR3 DNA: TGCGCCAGCAGCCGTCCCAGTTCGGGGTCCAAAAACATTCAGTACTTC.

The rearrangement links TRBV20-1 to TRBJ1-1; D is unresolved. Deletions cut 3 bases from V and 3 bases from J, with 5 bases between. Germline lookup yields CDR1 DFQATT and CDR2 SNEGSKA (reference sequence). The CDR3 loop spans 11 amino acids. CDR3 region: CSARSDTEAFF. CDR3 nucleotide sequence: TGCAGTGCTAGGAGCGACACTGAAGCTTTCTTT.

This clonotype has a handful of counts. V gene TRBV15 combines with J gene TRBJ1-1; 8 positions match TRBD1. With 1 base clipped from V and 1 base from J, the junction kept 2 bases outside the gene matches. The CDR3 consists of 15 residues. Germline CDR1 is LNHNV and CDR2 is YYDKDF (reference sequence). CDR3 nucleotide sequence: TGTGCCACCAGCAGAGGTGACAGGGGGAACACTGAAGCTTTCTTT. This translates into CATSRGDRGNTEAFF.

In its sample, this clonotype was seen once. The chain uses TRBV6-6 and TRBJ2-5; D is undetermined. The CDR3 loop spans 11 amino acids. The V and J ends lost 7 bases and 3 bases respectively, with 6 bases between them. The germline CDR1 and CDR2 sequences are MNHNY and SVGAGI (reference sequence). The CDR3 sequence: CASKTEETQYF. Written as DNA, the CDR3 is TGTGCCAGCAAAACAGAAGAGACCCAGTACTTC.

This clonotype was seen more than once but under ten times. The CDR3 spells CASSEAEASGELFF. For the CDR3, the DNA is TGTGCCAGCAGTGAAGCCGAGGCTTCCGGGGAGCTGTTTTTT. The chain carries TRBV2 and TRBJ2-2; no firm D call. The CDR3 contains 14 residues. The ends were cut back, 0 bases at V and 6 bases at J, with 8 bases in the middle. CDR1 is SNHLY, CDR2 FYNNEI, per germline.

This clonotype appeared a few times. This chain joins TRBV20-1 and TRBJ1-2; possible D gene TRBD1, 6 bases. Per the germline V gene, CDR1 is DFQATT and CDR2 is SNEGSKA (reference sequence). This CDR3 spans 13 amino acids. The V gene lost 5 bases and the J gene lost 5 bases, with 15 bases spanning the gap. The CDR3 DNA follows: TGCAGTGCTGACGACAGGTCGGGGTATGGCTACACCTTC. Its protein is CSADDRSGYGYTF.

Only a few counts were recorded for this clonotype. The chain is built from TRBV2 and TRBJ2-7; D remains ambiguous. The CDR3 is 14 amino acids. Germline V gene lookup returns CDR1 SNHLY and CDR2 FYNNEI. V was shortened by 1 base and J by 6 bases, with 13 bases between the two germline ends. The CDR3 is CASSEVTSPREQYV. The DNA for the CDR3 is TGTGCCAGCAGTGAAGTGACCTCACCGCGCGAGCAGTACGTC.

This chain connects TRBV5-5 to TRBJ2-7; 7 bases are a match to TRBD2. The CDR3 is 16 residues long. The germline V gene encodes CDR1 SGHKS and CDR2 YYEKEE (reference sequence). V shed 3 bases, J shed 1 base, and the junction held 10 bases outside the gene matches. CDR3 amino acids: CASSSRYDGGSYEQYV. DNA for the CDR3: TGTGCCAGCAGCTCGAGGTACGACGGGGGGTCCTACGAGCAGTACGTC.

This clonotype has a handful of counts. The chain links TRBV4-2 to TRBJ2-2, with 9 bases identical to TRBD2. CDR3 size: 18 residues. CDR1 and CDR2 (germline): LGHNA, YNFKEQ. Trimming took 0 bases from V and 1 from J; bases not matched to a gene: 6. CDR3 DNA sequence: TGTGCCAGCAGCCAAGAAATGCCTAGCGGGATGAACACCGGGGAGCTGTTTTTT. Translating gives CASSQEMPSGMNTGELFF.

This clonotype was observed a handful of times. V is TRBV5-1 and J is TRBJ2-7; 13 nucleotides agree with TRBD2. The length of the CDR3 is 16 residues. The germline V gene has CDR1 SGHRS and CDR2 YFSETQ. Losses at the gene ends were 7 bases for V and 0 bases for J; bases not matched to a gene: 7. CDR3 in amino acids: CASSGLAGAGSYEQYF. The CDR3 DNA reads TGCGCCAGCTCTGGACTAGCGGGGGCTGGCTCCTACGAGCAGTACTTC. The complete variable domain, with remaining parts taken from reference TRBV5-1 and TRBJ2-7, reads KAGVTQTPRYLIKTRGQQVTLSCSPISGHRSVSWYQQTPGQGLQFLFEYFSETQRNKGNFPGRFSGRQFSNSRSEMNVSTLELGDSALYLCASSGLAGAGSYEQYFGPGTRLTVT.

This clonotype was seen only a few times. The chain is built from TRBV5-1 and TRBJ2-7, with 9 bases that match TRBD1. CDR1 is SGHRS and CDR2 is YFSETQ in the germline V gene. V dropped 4 bases and J dropped 5; count of bases not matched to a gene: 7. The CDR3 sequence is 14 residues long. The CDR3 bases are TGCGCCAGCAGCACGGGGACAGGGTTGGACGAGCAGTACTTC. Protein sequence: CASSTGTGLDEQYF.

Here the CDR3 reads CAISTSRDRGYEQYV. DNA for the CDR3: TGTGCCATCAGTACTTCCCGCGACAGGGGCTACGAGCAGTACGTC. This sequence joins TRBV10-3 and TRBJ2-7; 8 nucleotides agree with TRBD1. The germline gives CDR1 ENHRY, CDR2 SYGVKD. After removal of 5 bases from V and 3 bases from J, the junction contained 9 bases not matched to a gene. The length of the CDR3 is 15 residues.

The CDR3 nucleotides are TGTGCCAGCAGCATCGAGTCCGAGCAGTACGTC. This codes for CASSIESEQYV. The chain uses TRBV21-1 and TRBJ2-7. TRBV21-1 is a recognized pseudogene. The CDR3 has 11 residues.

The rearrangement joins TRBV5-1 to TRBJ1-1; TRBD1 is a possible D gene (6 bases). There are 16 residues in the CDR3. The V gene lost 2 bases and the J gene lost 6 bases, with 20 bases spanning the gap. The germline V gene encodes CDR1 SGHRS and CDR2 YFSETQ. The CDR3 reads CASSFLPGTSNSEAFF. The CDR3 DNA sequence: TGCGCCAGCAGCTTCCTCCCCGGGACAAGTAATTCTGAAGCTTTCTTT.

This clonotype was seen a few times. The CDR3 spells CASSYSLGATLTVSGANVLTF. CDR3 bases: TGTGCCAGCAGTTACTCGCTCGGGGCAACGCTAACCGTCTCTGGGGCCAACGTCCTGACTTTC. The chain uses TRBV6-2 or TRBV6-3 and TRBJ2-6, with D possibly being TRBD1 or TRBD2 (5 bases each). The CDR3 runs 21 residues. V lost 0 bases, J lost 0 bases, and 21 bases lay in between. Germline V gene data show CDR1 as MNHEY and CDR2 as SVGEGT.

This clonotype appeared many times. The chain combines TRBV9 with TRBJ1-6; 8 bases line up with TRBD1. This CDR3 is 13 amino acids long. The germline CDR1 and CDR2 sequences are SGDLS and YYNGEE. J lost 7 bases, V lost 3 bases, and 0 bases had no gene match. The CDR3 coding sequence is TGTGCCAGCAGCGGACAGGGGAATTCACCCCTCCACTTT. This translates into CASSGQGNSPLHF.

This clonotype was seen more than once but under ten times. CDR3 loop: CASSLAGTGGWETQYF. For the CDR3, the DNA is TGCGCCAGCAGCTTGGCCGGGACAGGGGGCTGGGAGACCCAGTACTTC. The rearrangement links TRBV5-1 to TRBJ2-5, with 12 bases matching TRBD1. V lost 0 bases, J lost 5 bases, and 5 bases stayed unmatched. Germline V gene data show CDR1 as SGHRS and CDR2 as YFSETQ. This CDR3 has 16 residues. Full variable domain (remainder filled in from reference TRBV5-1 and TRBJ2-5): KAGVTQTPRYLIKTRGQQVTLSCSPISGHRSVSWYQQTPGQGLQFLFEYFSETQRNKGNFPGRFSGRQFSNSRSEMNVSTLELGDSALYLCASSLAGTGGWETQYFGPGTRLLVL.

There are many counts of this clonotype. The chain uses TRBV20-1 and TRBJ1-1; D may be TRBD1 (6 bases). The CDR3 length is 13 residues. Deletions cut 6 bases from V and 5 bases from J, with 16 bases between. From germline, CDR1 is DFQATT and CDR2 SNEGSKA (reference sequence). The CDR3 nucleotides read TGCAGTGCCCCCGACAGGAGGATGACTGAAGCTTTCTTT. Amino acids: CSAPDRRMTEAFF.

Worth noting for this clonotype: A junction end diverges from the germline sequence, so it may reflect a read error. The J gene is TRBJ2-3, the V gene TRBV7-7; D possibly corresponds to TRBD2 (6 bases). Germline lookup yields CDR1 SSHAT and CDR2 FNYEAQ (reference sequence). There are 14 residues in the CDR3. The CDR3 sequence is CASSSREQADTQYF. The CDR3 DNA follows: TGTGCTAGCAGCTCCCGGGAGCAGGCAGATACGCAGTATTTT.